The 27 T cell receptor beta chains in this list originate from one sample, sequenced in a study of hypomethylating agent response in myelodysplastic syndrome. The method was immunoSEQ multiplex PCR; TCRdb's version includes in-frame clones alone and lacks a portion of them. The sample yields 5,000 to 7,000 clones, roughly 83% seen once. This specimen consisted of bone marrow, obtained before or after starting hypomethylating agent treatment for myelodysplastic syndrome (not recorded which). These receptors came from a human donor with myelodysplastic syndrome.

This clone has more than one count but fewer than ten. J is TRBJ2-3 and V is TRBV4-1; D is undetermined. Per germline, CDR1 MGHRA and CDR2 YSYEKL. V was shortened by 0 bases and J by 6 bases, with 10 bases between the two germline ends. The CDR3 consists of 14 residues. In nucleotides, the CDR3 is TGCGCCAGCAGCCAAGACCCTATGGGGGATACGCAGTATTTT. This codes for CASSQDPMGDTQYF.

The chain is built from TRBV6-4 and TRBJ2-1; D is unresolved. Germline V gene data show CDR1 as MRHNA and CDR2 as SNTAGT. The CDR3 length is 14 residues. Trimming removed 3 bases at V and 0 bases at J, with 6 bases between. CDR3 region: CASSEQSSYNEQFF. CDR3 nucleotides: TGTGCCAGCAGTGAACAGAGCTCCTACAATGAGCAGTTCTTC.

On this clone: The same CDR3 can be traced to other DNA sequences in this sample. This chain links TRBV7-9 with TRBJ2-2; possible D gene TRBD1, 5 bases. V lost 1 base and J lost 5, with 5 bases in between. The CDR3 is 13 amino acids. The germline V gene encodes CDR1 SEHNR and CDR2 FQNEAQ (reference sequence). CDR3 sequence: CASSLEGTGELFF. Written as DNA, the CDR3 is TGTGCCAGCAGCTTAGAGGGGACCGGGGAGCTGTTTTTT.

The chain carries TRBV19 and TRBJ1-2; D call uncertain. Germline values: CDR1 LNHDA, CDR2 SQIVND (reference sequence). The CDR3 sequence is 11 residues long. The V end lost 8 bases, the J end lost 6 bases, and 10 bases lay between the germline ends. In DNA, the CDR3 is TGTGCCAGTTGGGTACCCAATGGCTACACCTTC. Translating gives CASWVPNGYTF.

This clone was counted a few times. The gene calls are TRBV10-3 and TRBJ2-7; TRBD1 aligns across 7 bases. Germline V gene data show CDR1 as ENHRY and CDR2 as SYGVKD. CDR3 length equals 15 residues. The J segment lost 0 bases and the V segment lost 3 bases, leaving 5 bases of the junction unmatched. The CDR3 coding sequence is TGTGCCATCAGTGACACCGGGACAGTCTCCTACGAGCAGTACTTC. It specifies CAISDTGTVSYEQYF.

The chain couples TRBV9 to TRBJ2-6; D remains unclear. Germline V lookup: CDR1 SGDLS, CDR2 YYNGEE. V shed 7 bases and J shed 5 bases, with 22 bases lying between them. The CDR3 has 17 amino acids. The CDR3 nucleotides read TGTGCCAGCTGTAAGCCGTACAAACAAAGTCGGGCCAACGTCCTGACTTTC. Amino acids: CASCKPYKQSRANVLTF.

The chain is built from TRBV28 and TRBJ1-2; D possibly corresponds to TRBD1 (5 bases). This CDR3 is 16 amino acids long. From germline, CDR1 is MDHEN and CDR2 SYDVKM. Trimming took 0 bases from V and 2 from J, leaving 13 bases between them. CDR3 coding DNA: TGTGCCAGCAGTTTATGGAATGGGGCCACAAACTATGGCTACACCTTC. Translating it yields CASSLWNGATNYGYTF.

The chain carries TRBV7-8 and TRBJ2-7; D not resolved. Germline V gene data show CDR1 as SGHVS and CDR2 as FQNEAQ. The CDR3 contains 16 residues. V was cut by 2 bases and J by 6 bases, with 20 bases left in between. Here the CDR3 reads CASSLLGLQSSGEQYF. The CDR3 DNA follows: TGTGCCAGCAGCTTATTAGGCCTCCAGAGCTCGGGCGAGCAGTACTTC.

This chain joins TRBV28 and TRBJ2-2, with D perhaps TRBD2 (6 bases). Trimming shortened V by 2 bases and J by 5 bases, and 9 bases separated the two germline ends. CDR1 is MDHEN and CDR2 is SYDVKM in the germline V gene. The CDR3 consists of 14 residues. As DNA, the CDR3 is TGTGCCAGCAGTTTAACGGGGGTTACCGGGGAGCTGTTTTTT. Protein product: CASSLTGVTGELFF.

The rearrangement joins TRBV10-3 to TRBJ1-6; D is unclear. Germline V CDR1 and CDR2: ENHRY, SYGVKD. The length of the CDR3 is 12 residues. Trimming removed 10 bases from V and 7 bases from J, with 11 bases in between. The CDR3 spells CASRRSNSPLHF. CDR3 DNA sequence: TGTGCCAGCAGACGAAGCAATTCACCCCTCCACTTT.

The chain recombines TRBV5-1 with TRBJ2-3, with unresolved D. CDR3 size: 11 residues. Germline values: CDR1 SGHRS, CDR2 YFSETQ. Between the trimmed V and J ends, which lost 2 bases and 5 bases, there was a span of 3 bases. CDR3: CASSFEDTQYF. The CDR3 region has the DNA TGCGCCAGCAGCTTCGAAGATACGCAGTATTTT.

The rearrangement joins TRBV19 to TRBJ1-1, with a tentative D call TRBD1 (6 bases). Germline V CDR1 and CDR2: LNHDA, SQIVND (reference sequence). CDR3 length: 13 amino acids. The V end was cut by 5 bases, the J end by 5 bases, with 12 bases between. The CDR3 protein is CASSQGNPTEAFF. Written as DNA, the CDR3 is TGTGCCAGTAGTCAGGGGAACCCGACTGAAGCTTTCTTT.

The chain employs TRBV5-6 and TRBJ2-1, with D uncertain. CDR1 SGHDT and CDR2 YYEEEE come from the germline V gene. The CDR3 runs 13 residues. The V and J ends lost 7 bases and 5 bases respectively, with 13 bases between them. The chain's CDR3 is CASVSGPNNEQFF. Written as DNA, the CDR3 is TGTGCCAGCGTCTCCGGGCCCAACAATGAGCAGTTCTTC. The whole variable domain, remainder taken from reference TRBV5-6 and TRBJ2-1, is DAGVTQSPTHLIKTRGQQVTLRCSPKSGHDTVSWYQQALGQGPQFIFQYYEEEERQRGNFPDRFSGHQFPNYSSELNVNALLLGDSALYLCASVSGPNNEQFFGPGTRLTVL.

This clone has just a few counts. The rearrangement joins TRBV2 to TRBJ2-2, with D possibly matching TRBD1 (6 bases). V dropped 6 bases and J dropped 7 bases, with 12 bases sitting between them. This CDR3 comprises 13 residues. The germline V gene encodes CDR1 SNHLY and CDR2 FYNNEI. The DNA of the CDR3 is TGTGCCAGCAGAAGAACAGGGATCGGGGAGCTGTTTTTT. Protein: CASRRTGIGELFF. Full variable domain (remainder filled in from reference TRBV2 and TRBJ2-2): EPEVTQTPSHQVTQMGQEVILRCVPISNHLYFYWYRQILGQKVEFLVSFYNNEISEKSEIFDDQFSVERPDGSNFTLKIRSTKLEDSAMYFCASRRTGIGELFFGEGSRLTVL.

The chain recombines TRBV18 with TRBJ2-3; D unresolved. V shed 1 base and J shed 6 bases, with 11 bases lying between them. The germline gives CDR1 KGHSH, CDR2 LQKENI. CDR3 length: 14 amino acids. In DNA, the CDR3 is TGTGCCAGCTCACCACGGGCCCAAGGGGATACGCAGTATTTT. Protein sequence: CASSPRAQGDTQYF.

The rearrangement joins TRBV25-1 to TRBJ1-6, with 7 bases lining up with TRBD1. The CDR3 totals 17 residues. Trimming cost V 4 bases and J 1 base; bases outside gene matches: 7. Germline V gene lookup returns CDR1 MGHDK and CDR2 SYGVNS. CDR3 in amino acids: CASSGNRGVSYNSPLHF. The CDR3, as DNA: TGTGCCAGCAGTGGCAACAGGGGAGTATCCTATAATTCACCCCTCCACTTT.

This clone came up once. V usage is TRBV15 and J usage is TRBJ2-6; D unclear. The V end lost 10 bases, the J end lost 0 bases, and 19 bases lay between the germline ends. CDR1 is LNHNV, CDR2 YYDKDF, per germline (reference sequence). The CDR3 length is 17 residues. The chain's CDR3 is CASTFKWARSGANVLTF. The CDR3 nucleotides read TGTGCCAGCACCTTTAAGTGGGCCCGCTCTGGGGCCAACGTCCTGACTTTC.

This chain connects TRBV5-6 to TRBJ2-7, with TRBD1 matching over 8 bases. Looked up from germline, CDR1 is SGHDT and CDR2 is YYEEEE. V lost 3 bases to trimming and J lost 2 bases; unmatched junction nucleotides: 4. This CDR3 comprises 14 residues. CDR3 region: CASSYMDRAYEQYF. CDR3 coding DNA: TGTGCCAGCAGCTACATGGACAGGGCCTACGAGCAGTACTTC.

The chain couples TRBV4-1 to TRBJ2-7; D not resolved. Germline V gives CDR1 MGHRA, CDR2 YSYEKL. The CDR3 totals 16 residues. The V end lost 0 bases, the J end lost 1 base, and 13 bases lay between the germline ends. The DNA for the CDR3 is TGCGCCAGCAGCCAAGATTTTGGGTCAAGTTCCTACGAGCAGTACTTC. Translating gives CASSQDFGSSSYEQYF.

V usage is TRBV2 and J usage is TRBJ1-5; D might be TRBD1 (6 bases). The CDR3 is 15 amino acids. Trimming pared 3 bases from V and 5 bases from J, leaving 14 bases between. The germline gives CDR1 SNHLY, CDR2 FYNNEI. This CDR3 is CASSDGQGQDQPQHF. The CDR3 nucleotides are TGTGCCAGCAGTGACGGGCAGGGGCAGGATCAGCCCCAGCATTTT.

This clone occurred a few times. This chain uses TRBV12-5 with TRBJ1-5; possible D gene TRBD1, 5 bases. Looked up from germline, CDR1 is LGHNT and CDR2 is FRNRAP. V lost 5 bases and J 0 bases, leaving 8 bases between the germline ends. The CDR3 has 14 residues. CDR3 DNA: TGTGCTAGTGGTAAAGGGGATAGCAATCAGCCCCAGCATTTT. Its protein is CASGKGDSNQPQHF.

This chain joins TRBV7-2 and TRBJ2-2, with D perhaps matching TRBD2 (7 bases). Trimming cost V 5 bases and J 1 base, with 14 bases left between them. Germline CDR1 reads SGHTA; CDR2 reads FQGNSA. The length of the CDR3 is 16 residues. For the CDR3, the DNA is TGTGCCAGCAGCCCGTGGGGGGGCAAGAACACCGGGGAGCTGTTTTTT. Encoded protein: CASSPWGGKNTGELFF. Variable domain in full (rest from reference TRBV7-2 and TRBJ2-2): GAGVSQSPSNKVTEKGKDVELRCDPISGHTALYWYRQSLGQGLEFLIYFQGNSAPDKSGLPSDRFSAERTGGSVSTLTIQRTQQEDSAVYLCASSPWGGKNTGELFFGEGSRLTVL.

This sequence joins TRBV25-1 and TRBJ2-3, with D possibly being TRBD1 (5 bases). Germline V gene sequence: CDR1 MGHDK, CDR2 SYGVNS. V was clipped by 6 bases and J by 2 bases, with 9 bases between them. The CDR3 covers 13 residues. The DNA of the CDR3 is TGTGCCAGCAGGACAGTTAACACAGATACGCAGTATTTT. This encodes CASRTVNTDTQYF.

The gene calls are TRBV4-3 and TRBJ2-7, with TRBD1 identical over 7 bases. Trimming at V came to 3 bases and at J to 2 bases, leaving 7 bases not matched to a gene. CDR3 length: 15 residues. Per germline, CDR1 LGHNA and CDR2 YSLEER. CDR3 sequence reads: CASSHLDRAAYEQYF. CDR3 in DNA: TGCGCCAGCAGCCACCTTGACAGGGCGGCCTACGAGCAGTACTTC.

The chain links TRBV5-4 to TRBJ2-7, with 10 bases identical to TRBD1. This CDR3 is 15 amino acids long. Germline V gives CDR1 SGHNT, CDR2 YYREEE (reference sequence). V shed 4 bases and J 5 bases; nucleotides not matched to a gene: 9. DNA of the CDR3: TGTGCCAGCAGCAAGGTACAGGGACAGGGGAACGAGCAGTACTTC. Protein: CASSKVQGQGNEQYF.

The rearrangement uses TRBV10-3 and TRBJ2-3; 11 nucleotides match TRBD2. Germline CDR1 ENHRY, CDR2 SYGVKD. The CDR3 covers 17 residues. With V trimmed by 0 bases and J by 2 bases, 4 bases remained unmatched. This CDR3 reads CAISESLAGALTDTQYF. In nucleotides, the CDR3 is TGTGCCATCAGTGAGTCACTAGCGGGGGCCCTCACAGATACGCAGTATTTT.

The chain links TRBV5-1 to TRBJ1-2; the D gene is possibly TRBD1 (5 bases). V was shortened by 6 bases and J by 6 bases, with 15 bases between the two germline ends. Germline assignment: CDR1 SGHRS and CDR2 YFSETQ. This CDR3 region has 13 residues. The CDR3 reads CASTDTLGDGYTF. CDR3 sequence (DNA): TGCGCCAGCACGGACACCTTGGGAGATGGCTACACCTTC.